The TCR beta chain described here comes from a study of memory CD8 T cells in hepatitis C reinfection. Study at large: Samples before reinfection came 55 to 20 weeks prior to detection. Study results and limitations: Conclusions on public clonotypes and secondary clearance were not definitive with 4 or 5 donors.

Libraries were prepared by immunoSEQ multiplex PCR; TCRdb keeps only in-frame clonotypes and omits some of them. The table records approximately 52,000 clones, 89% of them present only once. Time point reported: pre-reinfection, 55 to 20 weeks before reinfection detection. No in vitro expansion preceded TCR sequencing of the sorted cells. A couple of donors provided sorted CD3+ CD8+ CD45RO- naive CD8 T cells at all three reinfection time points. The CDR3 consists of 15 residues. The V gene's germline CDR1 is LNHDA and CDR2 SQIVND (reference sequence). The V and J ends lost 5 bases and 6 bases, in that order; junction bases with no gene match: 6. Regarding this clone: Its antigen is unknown.

The sample taken for sequencing was naive CD8+ T cells sorted from blood. The rearrangement uses TRBV19 and TRBJ2-1, with 11 bases aligning to TRBD2. The sequence was obtained from a man aged 18 to 30 with hepatitis C virus infection. DNA of the CDR3: TGTGCCAGTAGTTTACTAGCGGGAGTAGGCAATGAGCAGTTCTTC. It yields the protein CASSLLAGVGNEQFF.